This T cell receptor beta chain is from a study of liver allograft versus peripheral blood T cells. Study-wide context: Within transplanted livers, the T cell receptor repertoires were examined and compared against the repertoires present in the peripheral blood of liver transplant recipients. Whole-study results and caveats: There were reportedly differences between T cell receptor repertoires inside liver allografts and those in peripheral blood.

This clonotype was counted many times. Its target is not known. TCRdb reanalysed the reads using MiXCR and keeps one entry per CDR3 protein. Seen here are approximately 15,000 distinct CDR3 sequences, roughly 20% observed once, and the top ten hold about 6%. This CDR3 has 14 amino acids. From germline, CDR1 is KGHSH and CDR2 LQKENI. Trimming removed 3 bases at V and 1 base at J, with 9 bases between. The rearrangement joins TRBV18 to TRBJ1-1, with D maybe TRBD1 (6 bases). This clonotype was sampled from a human patient who had a liver transplant. A subset of T cells may come from the graft donor. CDR3 sequence (DNA): TGTGCCAGCTCACCGTTACAGGGGAACACTGAAGCTTTCTTT. Its translation is CASSPLQGNTEAFF.